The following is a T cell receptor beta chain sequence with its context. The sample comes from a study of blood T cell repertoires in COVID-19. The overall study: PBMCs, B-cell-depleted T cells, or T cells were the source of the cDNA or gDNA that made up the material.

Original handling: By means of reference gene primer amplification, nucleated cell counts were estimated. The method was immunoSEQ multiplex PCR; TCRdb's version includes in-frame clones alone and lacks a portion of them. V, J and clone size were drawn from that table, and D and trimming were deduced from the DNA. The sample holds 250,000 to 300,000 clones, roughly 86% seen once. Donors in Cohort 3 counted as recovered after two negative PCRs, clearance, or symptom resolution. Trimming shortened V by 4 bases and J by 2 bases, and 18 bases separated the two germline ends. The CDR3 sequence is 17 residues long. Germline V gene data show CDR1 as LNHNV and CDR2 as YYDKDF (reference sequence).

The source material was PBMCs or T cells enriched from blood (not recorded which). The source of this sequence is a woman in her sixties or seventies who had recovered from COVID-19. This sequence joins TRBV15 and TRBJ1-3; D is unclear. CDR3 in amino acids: CATSTQEGGRAGNTIYF. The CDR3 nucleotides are TGTGCCACCAGCACTCAGGAGGGTGGAAGGGCTGGAAACACCATATATTTT. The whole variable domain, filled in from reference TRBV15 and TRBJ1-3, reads DAMVIQNPRYQVTQFGKPVTLSCSQTLNHNVMYWYQQKSSQAPKLLFHYYDKDFNNEADTPDNFQSRRPNTSFCFLDIRSPGLGDTAMYLCATSTQEGGRAGNTIYFGEGSWLTVV.